The subject of this entry is one TCR beta chain. What it recognizes is unknown. Trimming took 2 bases from V and 6 from J; bases not matched to a gene: 1. This CDR3 contains 14 residues. Germline CDR1 MGHRA, CDR2 YSYEKL. These data come from a study of cytomegalovirus exposure and HLA in healthy donors. Study conclusions and caveats: DRB1 had the most TCR associations and HLA-C the fewest, a later analysis found, with rates varying by HLA locus. On later analysis, the bulk of CMV-associated TCR beta chains appeared to be HLA-restricted. TCR beta chains numbering 164 were designated cytomegalovirus-associated. Likely technical artifact: a cluster of highly shared sequence variants.

The PCR employed 60 Vbeta primers together with 13 Jbeta primers. Only in-frame clones appear in the TCRdb table, and some are missing; sequencing was by immunoSEQ multiplex PCR. The sample holds 130,000 to 150,000 clones; about four fifths are singletons and the top ten take roughly 4.3%. The chain recombines TRBV4-1 with TRBJ2-1; 10 bases fit TRBD2. This TCR was sampled from a middle-aged woman in good health and CMV-seropositive. What was sequenced was PBMCs. This CDR3 is CASSQTSGTNEQFF. In nucleotides, the CDR3 is TGCGCCAGCAGCCAAACTAGCGGGACCAATGAGCAGTTCTTC.